Sequencing of this T cell receptor beta chain was carried out in a study of Graves' ophthalmopathy and Graves' hyperthyroidism. Study results and caveats: Ophthalmopathy progression cases were predicted by the model with 60% to 71% sensitivity and approximately 76% specificity.

This clonotype occurred many times. Its antigen is as yet unknown. CDR1 is MNHEY and CDR2 is SMNVEV in the germline V gene (reference sequence). This CDR3 has 17 amino acids. V gave up 6 bases and J gave up 0 bases, with 20 bases separating them. Ophthalmopathy-affected donors exhibited moderate-to-severe activity, CAS ≥3, NOSPECS ≥4, and duration under 3 months. Thyroid ultrasound, orbital computed tomography, TRAb, serum thyroxine and clinical symptoms formed the basis of diagnosis. Out of 9 to 10 ml of fresh peripheral blood, PBMCs were obtained. Transcripts of RNA were the source for amplifying TCR beta CDR3 regions. RT-PCR in the first round used HTBI primers; a second-round multiplex PCR followed. TCRdb re-analysed the multiplex PCR reads in MiXCR, keeping a single row per CDR3 protein. The sample lists about 400,000 distinct CDR3 sequences; about 18% were seen once.

The rearrangement joins TRBV27 to TRBJ1-1, with D possibly matching TRBD1 (5 bases). The sample comprised peripheral blood. This clonotype was obtained from a woman aged 18-30 years with Graves' ophthalmopathy. The DNA of the CDR3 is TGTGCCAGCAGCCCCCGGGACCCTCAGAAACTGAACACTGAAGCTTTCTTT. Its translation: CASSPRDPQKLNTEAFF.